The TCR beta chain under discussion was sequenced for a study of graft-versus-host responses after intestinal transplantation. Study at large: The transplants performed in recipients were multivisceral, liver-intestinal, or isolated intestinal. The recipients all started with anti-thymocyte globulin induction and then took tacrolimus and steroids for roughly 3 years. Study-level results: Early post-transplant declines in HvG were associated with peak levels of circulating GvH clones. The study found high graft-versus-host to host-versus-graft clonal ratios in allografts of patients with graft-donor T cell macrochimerism.

V shed 5 bases and J shed 2 bases, with 13 bases lying between them. CDR1 is MNHEY, CDR2 SVGAGI, per germline. CDR3 length equals 14 residues. Sequenced by immunoSEQ multiplex PCR; TCRdb stores in-frame clones only, minus some. The sample comprises some 69,000 clones, 80% to 95% of which are singletons, and less than 8% rests with the top ten. To note about this clone: What it binds is unknown.

This TCR came from a human patient who received an intestinal transplant, so some T cells may come from the graft donor. This rearrangement joins TRBV6-5 to TRBJ2-7; possible D gene TRBD1, 7 bases. The specimen comprised bone marrow, sampled 700 to 850 days after intestinal transplantation. The CDR3 reads CASSRQGGPYEQYF. CDR3 coding DNA: TGTGCCAGCAGTCGACAGGGAGGCCCCTACGAGCAGTACTTC.